This T cell receptor (beta chain) was identified during a study of T cells and copy number aberrations in small-cell lung cancer. The study's findings and limits: All specimens were formalin-fixed paraffin-embedded tissue, prone to sequencing artifacts. Versus adjacent lung, tumor T-cell richness and clonality were lower; density nonsignificantly.

Donors had limited-stage small-cell lung cancer and underwent surgical resection in Hangzhou, China, between about 2008 and 2021. Every patient either smoked or had heavy second-hand smoke exposure. Worth noting for this clone: Its antigen is still unknown.

The CDR3 loop spans 14 amino acids. Trimming pared 1 base from V and 4 bases from J, leaving 8 bases between. The V gene's germline CDR1 is SGHVS and CDR2 FNYEAQ. Method: immunoSEQ multiplex PCR; TCRdb's copy keeps in-frame clones and lacks some. The top ten hold over 10% of the sample, which has roughly 170 clones, 95% seen once. This clonotype originated in a man in his forties or fifties with small cell lung cancer. The material sequenced was tumor tissue. V usage is TRBV7-6 and J usage is TRBJ1-5, with D perhaps matching TRBD1 (6 bases). CDR3 sequence: CASSLETGNQPQHF. The DNA of the CDR3 is TGTGCCAGCAGCTTAGAAACAGGGAATCAGCCCCAGCATTTT.